The 26 T cell receptor beta chains given below trace back to one sample, sequenced in a study of blood T cell repertoires in COVID-19. TCRdb's table, derived via immunoSEQ multiplex PCR, lists solely in-frame clones and lacks some. The sample consists of 200,000 to 250,000 clones, about 88% of them appearing once. The specimen was peripheral blood. Every receptor here comes from a man aged 45-65 years who had recovered from COVID-19.

This clone was counted a few times. The V and J genes are TRBV2 and TRBJ2-7; maybe TRBD2 (5 bases). V was pared by 0 bases and J by 6 bases, with 18 bases between. The germline V gene encodes CDR1 SNHLY and CDR2 FYNNEI. CDR3 length: 16 residues. The DNA for the CDR3 is TGTGCCAGCAGTGAAGCGAGGGCGAGGGTCCGCGCCGAGCAGTACTTC. Residues: CASSEARARVRAEQYF. The full variable domain, rest sourced from reference TRBV2 and TRBJ2-7, is EPEVTQTPSHQVTQMGQEVILRCVPISNHLYFYWYRQILGQKVEFLVSFYNNEISEKSEIFDDQFSVERPDGSNFTLKIRSTKLEDSAMYFCASSEARARVRAEQYFGPGTRLTVT.

This clone appeared once. The V and J genes are TRBV15 and TRBJ1-5; maybe TRBD1 (6 bases). CDR1 and CDR2 from the germline V gene are LNHNV and YYDKDF (reference sequence). Trimming stripped 4 bases from V and 4 bases from J, with 23 bases between. This CDR3 comprises 18 residues. CDR3 sequence reads: CATSTRQDPPYRNQPQHF. In nucleotides, the CDR3 is TGTGCCACCAGCACGCGACAGGACCCCCCATATCGGAATCAGCCCCAGCATTTT.

The V and J genes are TRBV5-4 and TRBJ2-2; 7 bases are shared with TRBD2. Germline V gene sequence: CDR1 SGHNT, CDR2 YYREEE (reference sequence). The ends lost 0 bases at V and 4 bases at J; junction bases unmatched: 3. The CDR3 has 15 residues. The chain's CDR3 is CASSLDGRSTGELFF. The CDR3 region has the DNA TGTGCCAGCAGCTTGGACGGGAGGAGCACCGGGGAGCTGTTTTTT.

The V gene is TRBV14, the J gene TRBJ1-4; D is undetermined. Trimming stripped 3 bases from V and 5 bases from J, with 13 bases between. Per the germline V gene, CDR1 is SGHDN and CDR2 is FVKESK. CDR3 length: 15 amino acids. The CDR3 sequence: CASSHKRAGNEKLFF. CDR3 nucleotides: TGTGCCAGCAGCCACAAAAGAGCGGGGAATGAAAAACTGTTTTTT. The full variable domain, its missing parts supplied by reference TRBV14 and TRBJ1-4, is EAGVTQFPSHSVIEKGQTVTLRCDPISGHDNLYWYRRVMGKEIKFLLHFVKESKQDESGMPNNRFLAERTGGTYSTLKVQPAELEDSGVYFCASSHKRAGNEKLFFGSGTQLSVL.

This rearrangement joins TRBV11-2 to TRBJ2-7; unclear D gene. This CDR3 contains 14 residues. The germline V gene encodes CDR1 SGHAT and CDR2 FQNNGV. The V end lost 1 base, the J end lost 0 bases, and 7 bases lay between the germline ends. The CDR3 spells CASSLGFSSYEQYF. CDR3 DNA sequence: TGTGCCAGCAGCTTAGGCTTCAGCTCCTACGAGCAGTACTTC.

The chain recombines TRBV2 with TRBJ1-6; 9 nucleotides agree with TRBD1. Per germline, CDR1 SNHLY and CDR2 FYNNEI. This CDR3 has 16 residues. The V segment lost 6 bases and the J segment 8 bases; nucleotides outside the gene matches: 11. CDR3 nucleotide sequence: TGTGCCAGCAGCCGGACAGGGGATGGCGGTGATTCACCCCTCCACTTT. This codes for CASSRTGDGGDSPLHF.

The chain employs TRBV11-3 and TRBJ2-7, with 9 bases fitting TRBD1. Per the germline V gene, CDR1 is SGHNT and CDR2 is YENEEA. Trimming cost V 4 bases and J 1 base; bases outside gene matches: 5. This CDR3 is built from 15 residues. CDR3 sequence (DNA): TGTGCCAGCAGCTCCGGACAGGGGACGTCCTACGAGCAGTACTTC. It specifies CASSSGQGTSYEQYF.

The chain joins TRBV4-2 to TRBJ2-5, with TRBD2 identical over 10 bases. The CDR3 extends over 18 amino acids. Germline CDR1 is LGHNA and CDR2 is YNFKEQ. The ends lost 0 bases at V and 5 bases at J; junction bases unmatched: 12. The CDR3: CASSQEWGSGRAGETQYF. CDR3 DNA: TGTGCCAGCAGCCAAGAGTGGGGCAGCGGGAGGGCCGGGGAGACCCAGTACTTC.

The rearrangement uses TRBV9 and TRBJ2-7; TRBD2 might be the D (5 bases). This CDR3 has 13 amino acids. Per the germline V gene, CDR1 is SGDLS and CDR2 is YYNGEE. Trimming took 2 bases from V and 3 from J, leaving 9 bases between them. CDR3 amino acids: CASSVGGNYEQYF. CDR3 coding DNA: TGTGCCAGCAGCGTTGGAGGTAACTACGAGCAGTACTTC.

The chain has TRBV18 and TRBJ1-3; possibly TRBD1 for D (6 bases). Germline V gene data show CDR1 as KGHSH and CDR2 as LQKENI. The CDR3 totals 17 residues. The V gene lost 3 bases and the J gene lost 4 bases, with 19 bases spanning the gap. The DNA of the CDR3 is TGTGCCAGCTCACCTCGGTTCGGGACAACGGAAGGAAACACCATATATTTT. It yields the protein CASSPRFGTTEGNTIYF.

This chain uses TRBV19 with TRBJ1-1, with 7 bases lining up with TRBD1. The CDR3 extends over 12 amino acids. Germline trimming cut 3 bases from V and 9 bases from J; bases unmatched to any gene: 4. Germline loops: CDR1 LNHDA, CDR2 SQIVND (reference sequence). The CDR3 DNA reads as TGTGCCAGTAGTATTTACAGGGGCCAAGCTTTCTTT. It is translated as CASSIYRGQAFF.

This sequence joins TRBV30 and TRBJ1-5; no definite D call. CDR1 and CDR2 (germline): GTSNPN, SVGIG (reference sequence). The CDR3 consists of 14 residues. V lost 2 bases and J lost 2, with 10 bases in between. CDR3 loop: CAWSLPSGNQPQHF. The CDR3 bases are TGTGCCTGGAGTCTCCCGTCGGGCAATCAGCCCCAGCATTTT.

This chain connects TRBV5-6 to TRBJ1-2, with TRBD1 as a possible D gene (5 bases). The CDR3 covers 16 residues. CDR1 and CDR2 from the germline V gene are SGHDT and YYEEEE. The V end lost 4 bases, the J end lost 0 bases, and 16 bases lay between the germline ends. CDR3 nucleotide sequence: TGTGCCAGCAGCCTGATCGTAGGGGCCGCTAACTATGGCTACACCTTC. Translated, it gives CASSLIVGAANYGYTF.

The V gene is TRBV27, the J gene TRBJ1-1; TRBD1 matches at 7 bases. Trimming cost V 4 bases and J 0 bases; bases outside gene matches: 8. Germline V gene sequence: CDR1 MNHEY, CDR2 SMNVEV (reference sequence). The CDR3 consists of 16 residues. The CDR3 loop reads CASSSDPGQMNTEAFF. The CDR3 DNA follows: TGTGCCAGCAGTTCAGATCCGGGACAGATGAACACTGAAGCTTTCTTT.

On this clone itself: Other DNA sequences in this sample translate to the same CDR3. The genes are TRBV29-1 and TRBJ2-7; D is undetermined. There are 11 residues in the CDR3. Trimming stripped 4 bases from V and 2 bases from J, with 6 bases between. The germline V gene has CDR1 SQVTM and CDR2 ANQGSEA. CDR3 in DNA: TGCAGCGTTGGTCAGGCCTACGAGCAGTACTTC. As protein: CSVGQAYEQYF.

This chain connects TRBV11-2 to TRBJ2-1, with 7 bases fitting TRBD2. The CDR3 is made up of 15 amino acids. J gave up 8 bases and V 0 bases, and 7 bases lay outside the gene matches. In germline, CDR1 is SGHAT, CDR2 FQNNGV. The CDR3 DNA reads as TGTGCCAGCAGCTTAGATAGGACTAGTGCGTATGAGCAGTTCTTC. This gives the protein CASSLDRTSAYEQFF.

J is TRBJ1-5 and V is TRBV29-1, with D unresolved. CDR1 is SQVTM, CDR2 ANQGSEA, per germline. The CDR3 is made up of 13 amino acids. V lost 6 bases and J 0 bases, leaving 9 bases between the germline ends. This CDR3 reads CSVSQYSNQPQHF. The CDR3 nucleotides are TGCAGCGTCAGTCAGTATAGCAATCAGCCCCAGCATTTT.

The chain is built from TRBV7-8 and TRBJ1-4, with a possible D match to TRBD1 (5 bases). V shed 1 base and J shed 8 bases, with 11 bases lying between them. The CDR3 is made up of 14 amino acids. Per germline, CDR1 SGHVS and CDR2 FQNEAQ. The DNA of the CDR3 is TGTGCCAGCAGCTTAGGTTCAGGGTTAGAAAAACTGTTTTTT. Its protein is CASSLGSGLEKLFF.

The chain recombines TRBV13 with TRBJ2-3; 14 bases fit TRBD2. The ends lost 5 bases at V and 1 base at J; junction bases unmatched: 11. This CDR3 contains 19 residues. Germline CDR1 PRHDT, CDR2 FYEKMQ (reference sequence). CDR3 nucleotide sequence: TGTGCCAGCAGCCCACCGGGACTAGCGGGAGAGTATGGCACAGATACGCAGTATTTT. Protein: CASSPPGLAGEYGTDTQYF.

This sequence joins TRBV25-1 and TRBJ2-7, with D maybe TRBD1 (6 bases). V was cut by 2 bases and J by 3 bases, with 8 bases left in between. Germline V gene sequence: CDR1 MGHDK, CDR2 SYGVNS. This CDR3 is built from 13 residues. The CDR3 bases are TGTGCCAGCAGTGAAGGGACACGCTACGAGCAGTACTTC. It encodes CASSEGTRYEQYF.

This chain connects TRBV5-1 to TRBJ2-2; 9 bases fit TRBD1. Germline V CDR1 and CDR2: SGHRS, YFSETQ. The trim removed 6 bases at V and 2 bases at J, leaving 5 bases unmatched. CDR3 length: 15 residues. The CDR3 region has the DNA TGCGCCAGCACTCCGGGACAGGGTAACACCGGGGAGCTGTTTTTT. Amino acids: CASTPGQGNTGELFF.

The chain couples TRBV4-2 to TRBJ2-7; 13 nucleotides agree with TRBD2. The germline V gene has CDR1 LGHNA and CDR2 YNFKEQ. The CDR3 covers 16 residues. The J segment lost 7 bases and the V segment lost 4 bases, leaving 10 bases of the junction unmatched. In DNA, the CDR3 is TGTGCCAGCAGCCCGAGACTAGCGGGGGGTGGTACGGAGCAGTACTTC. The encoded protein is CASSPRLAGGGTEQYF.

The chain employs TRBV15 and TRBJ1-1; 7 bases are a match to TRBD1. After removal of 0 bases from V and 0 bases from J, the junction contained 4 bases not matched to a gene. This CDR3 spans 16 amino acids. CDR1 and CDR2 from the germline V gene are LNHNV and YYDKDF (reference sequence). The CDR3 sequence: CATSRDTQGMNTEAFF. The CDR3 nucleotides are TGTGCCACCAGCAGAGACACACAGGGGATGAACACTGAAGCTTTCTTT.

The chain has TRBV28 and TRBJ1-2; 7 bases match TRBD1. V was clipped by 5 bases and J by 9 bases; unmatched bases: 15. Looked up from germline, CDR1 is MDHEN and CDR2 is SYDVKM. The CDR3 is 15 residues long. For the CDR3, the DNA is TGTGCCAGCAGTCATCCGACAGGGATGAATTCGCGCTACACCTTC. Translated: CASSHPTGMNSRYTF.

The rearrangement links TRBV21-1 to TRBJ1-5. TRBV21-1 is assigned pseudogene status. CDR3 length equals 17 residues. The CDR3 coding sequence is TGTGCCAGCAGCAAATTCGGGGGGAGGACAGTAGGTCAGCCCCAGCATTTT. Protein product: CASSKFGGRTVGQPQHF.

The rearrangement links TRBV14 to TRBJ2-5, with no clear D. Trimming pared 3 bases from V and 5 bases from J, leaving 7 bases between. The CDR3 length is 12 residues. Germline V CDR1 and CDR2: SGHDN, FVKESK. The CDR3 DNA reads TGTGCCAGCAGCCAGTTAGAGGAGACCCAGTACTTC. It is translated as CASSQLEETQYF. Full variable domain (missing parts from reference TRBV14 and TRBJ2-5): EAGVTQFPSHSVIEKGQTVTLRCDPISGHDNLYWYRRVMGKEIKFLLHFVKESKQDESGMPNNRFLAERTGGTYSTLKVQPAELEDSGVYFCASSQLEETQYFGPGTRLLVL.